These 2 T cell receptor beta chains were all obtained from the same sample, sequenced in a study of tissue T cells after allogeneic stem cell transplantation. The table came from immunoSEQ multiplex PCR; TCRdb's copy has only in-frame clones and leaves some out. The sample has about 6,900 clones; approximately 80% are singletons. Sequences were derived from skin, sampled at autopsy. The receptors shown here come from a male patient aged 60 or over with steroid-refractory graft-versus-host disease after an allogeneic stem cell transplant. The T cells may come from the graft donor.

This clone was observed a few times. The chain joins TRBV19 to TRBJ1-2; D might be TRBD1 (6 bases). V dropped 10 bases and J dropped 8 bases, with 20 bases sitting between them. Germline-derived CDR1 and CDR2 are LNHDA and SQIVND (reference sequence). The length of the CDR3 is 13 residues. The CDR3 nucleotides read TGTGCCACCCGGACAGAGTATGGTTTCGGCTACACCTTC. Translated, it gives CATRTEYGFGYTF.

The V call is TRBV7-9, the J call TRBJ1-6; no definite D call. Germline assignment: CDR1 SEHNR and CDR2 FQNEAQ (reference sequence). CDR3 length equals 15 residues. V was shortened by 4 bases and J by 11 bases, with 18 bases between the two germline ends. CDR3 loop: CASSSLLDPRTPLHF. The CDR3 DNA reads TGTGCCAGCAGCTCACTCTTGGACCCGAGGACACCCCTCCACTTT. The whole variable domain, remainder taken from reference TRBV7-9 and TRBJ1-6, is DTGVSQNPRHKITKRGQNVTFRCDPISEHNRLYWYRQTLGQGPEFLTYFQNEAQLEKSRLLSDRFSAERPKGSFSTLEIQRTEQGDSAMYLCASSSLLDPRTPLHFGNGTRLTVT.